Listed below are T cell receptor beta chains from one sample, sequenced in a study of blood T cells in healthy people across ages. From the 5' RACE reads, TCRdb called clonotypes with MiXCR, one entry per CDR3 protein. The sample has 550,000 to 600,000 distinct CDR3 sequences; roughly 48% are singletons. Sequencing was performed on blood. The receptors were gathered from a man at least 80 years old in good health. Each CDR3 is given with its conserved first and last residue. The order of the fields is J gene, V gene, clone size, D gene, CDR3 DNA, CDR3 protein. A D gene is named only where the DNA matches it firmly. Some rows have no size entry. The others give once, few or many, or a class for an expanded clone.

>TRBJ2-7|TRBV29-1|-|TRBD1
TGCAGCGTTGAAGATCGGGGGACAGGGGGCTCCGAGCAGTACTTC
CSVEDRGTGGSEQYF
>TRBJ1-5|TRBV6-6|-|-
TGTGCCAGCAGCGGGGCCGGGGGGGGGAGGCAGCCCCAGCATTTT
CASSGAGGGRQPQHF
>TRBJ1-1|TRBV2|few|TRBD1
TGTGCCAGCAGTCCACAGGGGCCTTACACTGAAGCTTTCTTT
CASSPQGPYTEAFF
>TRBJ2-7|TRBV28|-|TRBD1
TGTGCCAGCACTACGGGACAGTCTTACGAGCAGTACTTC
CASTTGQSYEQYF
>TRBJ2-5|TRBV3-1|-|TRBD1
TGTGCCAGCAGACCCCGGGACAGGGGGGACAATGAGCAGTACTTC
CASRPRDRGDNEQYF
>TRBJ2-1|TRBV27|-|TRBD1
TGTGCCAGCAGTATACGGGACAGGGGCCACAATGAGCAGTTCTTC
CASSIRDRGHNEQFF
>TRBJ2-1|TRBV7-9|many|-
TGTGCCAGCAGCCAGGACGGATCCTACAATGAGCAGTTCTTC
CASSQDGSYNEQFF
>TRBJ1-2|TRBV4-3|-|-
TGCGCCAGCAGCCAAGAGAGTTTCTATGGCTACACCTTC
CASSQESFYGYTF
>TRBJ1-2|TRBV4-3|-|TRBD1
TGCGCCAGCAGCCAAGATGTAATAGGGGGCCCCTATGGCTACACCTTC
CASSQDVIGGPYGYTF
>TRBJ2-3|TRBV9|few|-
TGTGCCAGCAGCGAAAACCCAGGCACAGATACGCAGTATTTT
CASSENPGTDTQYF
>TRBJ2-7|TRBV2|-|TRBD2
TGTGCCAGCAGTGATAGTAGCGGGAGAAGGTACGAGCAGTACTTC
CASSDSSGRRYEQYF
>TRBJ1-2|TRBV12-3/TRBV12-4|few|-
TGTGCCAGCAGCCCTCAGGGGTCGGACTATGGCTACACCTTC
CASSPQGSDYGYTF
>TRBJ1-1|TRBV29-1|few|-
TGCAGCGTTATATCTGGGGGGACATCGAACACTGAAGCTTTCTTT
CSVISGGTSNTEAFF
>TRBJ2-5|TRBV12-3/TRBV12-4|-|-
TGTGCCAGCAGCCCTCTCAGCGCGGGGCCCCAAGAGACCCAGTACTTC
CASSPLSAGPQETQYF
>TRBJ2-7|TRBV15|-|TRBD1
TGTGCCACCAGCAGTAGAGCACAGGGGCCGGGTGAGCAGTACTTC
CATSSRAQGPGEQYF
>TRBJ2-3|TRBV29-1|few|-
TGCAGCGCCGCCTGGAGGGGGGATACGCAGTATTTT
CSAAWRGDTQYF
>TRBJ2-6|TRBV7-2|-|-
TGTGCCAGCAGCTTAGATCTTCTAACACCCCGCTCTGGGGCCAACGTCCTGACTTTC
CASSLDLLTPRSGANVLTF